Sequencing of this T cell receptor beta chain was carried out in a study of T-cell memory formation after mild COVID-19 (dated by TCRdb to the early 2020s). About the full investigation: TCR sequence clusters from the two donors were largely donor specific. In a couple of donors, T-cell clones that expanded and contracted after mild COVID-19 were followed by sequencing TCRalpha and TCRbeta repertoires longitudinally. Two young, previously healthy adult volunteers made up the cohort, one male and one female.

The CDR3 starts with the cysteine, ends with the phenylalanine, and has 15 residues. The only DNA kept is the CDR3, 45 bases in frame from the first base. Via the germline V gene, CDR1 is MNHEY and CDR2 SVGEGT. V lost 6 bases and J lost 4 bases; the stretch between them is 18 bases long. Ficoll-Paque density gradient centrifugation was used to isolate PBMCs. Summary of the overall study and its limitations: Clones contracting from day 15 to 85 had balanced CD4/CD8 phenotypes, while a second wave expanding from day 15 to 37 was biased towards CD4+. SARS-CoV-2 specificity of the second-wave clones peaking on day 37 was not confirmed. Only a couple of mild cases were covered by the study, and larger cohorts that include severe cases with pre-infection samples were considered necessary. Contracting CD4+ clones appeared mostly in the CM and EM memory subsets, whereas CD8+ clones were enriched in EMRA. Some responding clones were detected in pre-infection memory, which suggested that pre-existing cross-reactive memory T cells had joined the SARS-CoV-2 response.

In its sample, this clonotype was seen a few times. What this receptor recognizes is not known. No quality values exist for individual bases; no much larger clone is one base distant. The sample was run on an Illumina NovaSeq 6000. TCRalpha and TCRbeta cDNA libraries were built by 5'RACE with constant-segment primers, adding sample barcodes and unique molecular identifiers. RNA was extracted from every sample with Trizol reagent. Libraries were amplified in two PCR steps, with a second sample barcode and Illumina TruSeq adapters added in the second step. Sequencing of the libraries was done on an Illumina NovaSeq, producing 2 x 150 bp paired-end reads. As for the authors' bioinformatics: The reads were demultiplexed and collapsed into UMI-guided consensus sequences using migec v1.2.7. Using mixcr v2.1.11, UMI consensuses were aligned to TRA and TRB V and J templates and then assembled into clonotypes. Expanded or contracted clonotypes were those called significant by both edgeR and NoisET, with noise models trained on biological replicates. For edgeR calls, the thresholds were a false discovery rate-adjusted p below 0.01 and a log2 fold-change of 1. PCA with hierarchical clustering of max-normalized trajectories of the 1000 most abundant clonotypes was used as exploratory dynamics analysis. The CD4 or CD8 phenotype of responding clones was assigned using the separately sequenced CD4+ and CD8+ repertoires. Through fastp at Q25 and MiXCR, TCRdb rebuilt clones from the public reads, retaining in-frame beta chains. A single entry per CDR3 protein holds the most common genes and DNA from its merged rows. The V and J calls were determined by TCRdb, not by the authors. Across this sample there are more than 150,000 distinct CDR3 sequences, with about 18% seen only once. Together, the top ten hold around 3.9% of the sample.

The origin of this receptor is a man aged 18 to 30 who had mild COVID-19 (a few samples of this study predate the infection). The sample titles of this study are shuffled in the database, so cell type and time point are left out; the donor was told from shared clones. In this chain, TRBV6-2 or TRBV6-3 is recombined with TRBJ1-2, with the D gene not confidently named. The source material was PBMCs or a T cell subset sorted from them (not recorded which). The DNA sequence is as follows: TGTGCCAGCAGCCCAGGTCTGGCCTTAGGCTATGGCTACACCTTC. Its coded protein is CASSPGLALGYGYTF.